This T cell receptor (beta chain) is from a study of beta chain features in type 1 diabetes. Findings and caveats of the study: Shorter TCRB CDR3s, moderately but significantly so, were found in Type 1 diabetes patients in all four CD4+ subsets.

There are a few counts of this clone. The target antigen is unknown. Germline CDR1 reads SGHNT; CDR2 reads YENEEA. After removal of 2 bases from V and 5 bases from J, the junction contained 10 bases not matched to a gene. The CDR3 extends over 16 amino acids. cDNA synthesis used the whole RNA isolate, giving expressed TCRB sequences. Generated by immunoSEQ multiplex PCR, the TCRdb table keeps only in-frame clones and is missing some. The sample has fewer than 450,000 clones, roughly 12% seen once. The clonotype originates from a woman between 18 and 29 years old with type 1 diabetes. The genes are TRBV11-3 and TRBJ2-5, with TRBD2 identical over 8 bases. Sequences were obtained from naive CD4+ T cells from blood. The CDR3 DNA sequence: TGTGCCAGCAGCTTAAACGGGAGGGGGTTCCGGGAGACCCAGTACTTC. It specifies CASSLNGRGFRETQYF.